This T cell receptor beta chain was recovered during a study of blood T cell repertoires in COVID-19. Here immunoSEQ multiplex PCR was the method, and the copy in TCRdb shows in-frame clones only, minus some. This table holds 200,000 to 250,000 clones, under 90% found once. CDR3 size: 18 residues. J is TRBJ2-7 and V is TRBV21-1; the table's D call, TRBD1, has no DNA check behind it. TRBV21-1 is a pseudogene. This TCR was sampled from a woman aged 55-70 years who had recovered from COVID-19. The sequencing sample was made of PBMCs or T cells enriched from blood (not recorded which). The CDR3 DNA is TGTGCCAGCAGCACACGAGGGCTAACCGGGACAGGGGCCTACGAGCAGTACTTC. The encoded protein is CASSTRGLTGTGAYEQYF.